The T cell receptor (beta chain) described here comes from a study of T-cell reconstitution after alpha-beta-depleted transplantation in children. Preparation of the TCRbeta library used unique molecular identifiers. MiXCR, run by TCRdb on the PCR reads, gives a single entry per CDR3 protein. Of about 610,000 distinct CDR3 sequences in the sample, 10% to 13% were seen once. Specimen: PBMCs from the stem cell graft donor, collected from the stem cell graft. The sequence was obtained from a human donor who donated a stem cell graft to a child with acute myeloid leukemia.

In DNA, the CDR3 is TGCGCCAGCAGCTCGCCGGGCTTCTCCTACGAGCAGTACTTC. Translating gives CASSSPGFSYEQYF. The rearrangement links TRBV5-1 to TRBJ2-7; no definite D call. Germline V lookup: CDR1 SGHRS, CDR2 YFSETQ. This CDR3 contains 14 residues. Trimming left V 3 bases short and J 0 bases short, with 10 bases between.